A selection of T cell receptor beta chains follows, all from one sample in a study of shared clonotypes between healthy human individuals. This table comes from immunoSEQ multiplex PCR, and its TCRdb copy is limited to in-frame clones, with some not included. The sample has roughly 510,000 clones; over 75% are singletons. The sample consisted of PBMCs. The receptors derive from a woman aged 40 to 50 in good health. Some clones in this sample may be carry-over from other donors' samples. Both conserved end residues are part of each CDR3. The order of the fields is clone size, D gene, J gene, V gene, CDR3 protein, CDR3 DNA. A D gene is named only where the DNA matches it firmly. Size tells how often a clone was seen (once, few, many) or the class of an expanded clone, and some rows leave it out.

clone_size: NA
d_call: TRBD2
j_call: TRBJ2-1
v_call: TRBV5-1
cdr3_aa: CASSLDLAGNSYNEQFF
cdr3_nt: TGCGCCAGCAGCTTGGATCTAGCGGGAAACTCCTACAATGAGCAGTTCTTC

clone_size: NA
d_call: NA
j_call: TRBJ2-1
v_call: TRBV14
cdr3_aa: CASSQGSREQFF
cdr3_nt: TGTGCCAGCAGCCAAGGTAGCCGGGAGCAGTTCTTC

clone_size: NA
d_call: TRBD2
j_call: TRBJ2-1
v_call: TRBV4-1
cdr3_aa: CASSQTGTSVSEQFF
cdr3_nt: TGCGCCAGCAGCCAGACCGGGACTAGCGTTAGTGAGCAGTTCTTC

clone_size: NA
d_call: NA
j_call: TRBJ1-2
v_call: TRBV5-1
cdr3_aa: CASSLVKMGVPGAGYTF
cdr3_nt: TGCGCCAGCAGCTTGGTCAAAATGGGGGTCCCTGGGGCTGGCTACACCTTC

clone_size: NA
d_call: NA
j_call: TRBJ2-1
v_call: TRBV5-1
cdr3_aa: CASSLGANEQFF
cdr3_nt: TGCGCCAGCAGCTTGGGTGCAAATGAGCAGTTCTTC

clone_size: NA
d_call: NA
j_call: TRBJ2-2
v_call: TRBV7-2
cdr3_aa: CASSKQGPGTGELFF
cdr3_nt: TGTGCCAGCAGCAAACAGGGTCCAGGAACCGGGGAGCTGTTTTTT

clone_size: many
d_call: NA
j_call: TRBJ2-3
v_call: TRBV7-2
cdr3_aa: CASSPTTSTDTQYF
cdr3_nt: TGTGCCAGCAGCCCTACTACGAGCACAGATACGCAGTATTTT

clone_size: NA
d_call: NA
j_call: TRBJ1-1
v_call: TRBV30
cdr3_aa: CAWVGNTEAFF
cdr3_nt: TGTGCCTGGGTCGGGAACACTGAAGCTTTCTTT

clone_size: once
d_call: TRBD1
j_call: TRBJ1-4
v_call: TRBV4-2
cdr3_aa: CASSHLGTGDGATNEKLFF
cdr3_nt: TGTGCCAGCAGCCACTTGGGGACAGGGGATGGGGCAACTAATGAAAAACTGTTTTTT

clone_size: NA
d_call: TRBD1
j_call: TRBJ1-5
v_call: TRBV18
cdr3_aa: CASSPFTGEAQPQHF
cdr3_nt: TGTGCCAGCTCACCATTCACAGGGGAGGCTCAGCCCCAGCATTTT

clone_size: once
d_call: NA
j_call: TRBJ2-7
v_call: TRBV15
cdr3_aa: CATSRTITRVNSGEQYF
cdr3_nt: TGTGCCACCAGCAGGACTATAACCCGTGTAAACTCTGGCGAGCAGTACTTC

clone_size: NA
d_call: NA
j_call: TRBJ2-7
v_call: TRBV9
cdr3_aa: CASSVEDGPYEQYF
cdr3_nt: TGTGCCAGCAGCGTGGAAGACGGTCCCTACGAGCAGTACTTC

clone_size: NA
d_call: NA
j_call: TRBJ1-4
v_call: TRBV7-9
cdr3_aa: CASTYTLGDEKLFF
cdr3_nt: TGTGCCAGCACTTACACACTGGGGGATGAAAAACTGTTTTTT

clone_size: NA
d_call: NA
j_call: TRBJ2-4
v_call: TRBV28
cdr3_aa: CASQGSVAKNIQYF
cdr3_nt: TGTGCCAGCCAGGGGTCAGTTGCCAAAAACATTCAGTACTTC

clone_size: NA
d_call: NA
j_call: TRBJ2-5
v_call: TRBV5-4
cdr3_aa: CASSRLRTKRTSNQETQYF
cdr3_nt: TGTGCCAGCAGCCGTCTCCGGACTAAGAGAACCTCCAATCAAGAGACCCAGTACTTC

clone_size: few
d_call: NA
j_call: TRBJ2-3
v_call: TRBV6-5
cdr3_aa: CASRGDADTQYF
cdr3_nt: TGTGCCAGCAGAGGGGATGCTGATACGCAGTATTTT